Reported below is one T cell receptor beta chain. Its cognate antigen is unknown. These data are taken from a study of cytomegalovirus exposure and HLA in healthy donors. Study summary: The use of the same platform for the 90 to 150 validation repertoires and the 666 first-cohort repertoires was reported by a later analysis. Study-wide points: The finding came from a later analysis; first-cohort TCR clusters tended to co-occur in the roughly 110 validation repertoires.

The data were produced by immunoSEQ multiplex PCR, yet TCRdb's version contains in-frame clones alone and is incomplete. The profile covers approximately 120,000 clones, with just under 95% appearing a single time and over 1% taken by the ten largest. The V gene's germline CDR1 is SGHAT and CDR2 FQNNGV. The V gene lost 1 base and the J gene lost 13 bases, with 13 bases spanning the gap. There are 13 residues in the CDR3. The V and J genes are TRBV11-2 and TRBJ1-4; weak D call: TRBD1 (6 bases). The sequenced sample was PBMCs. The receptor was isolated from a woman between 18 and 30 years old in good health and CMV-seronegative. The CDR3 reads CASSLGLQGGLFF. The DNA for the CDR3 is TGTGCCAGCAGCTTAGGGTTGCAAGGGGGACTGTTTTTT.